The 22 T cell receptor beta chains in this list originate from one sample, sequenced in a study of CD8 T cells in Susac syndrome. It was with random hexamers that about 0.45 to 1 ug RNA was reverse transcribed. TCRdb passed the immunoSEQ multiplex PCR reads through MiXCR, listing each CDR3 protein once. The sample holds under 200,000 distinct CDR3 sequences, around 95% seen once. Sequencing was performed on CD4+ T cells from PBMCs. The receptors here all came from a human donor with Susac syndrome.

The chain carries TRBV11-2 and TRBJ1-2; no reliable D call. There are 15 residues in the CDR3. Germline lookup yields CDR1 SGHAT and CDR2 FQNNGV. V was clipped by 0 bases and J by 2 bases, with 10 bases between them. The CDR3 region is CASSLDVRLNYGYTF. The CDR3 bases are TGTGCCAGCAGCTTAGATGTCCGACTGAACTATGGCTACACCTTC. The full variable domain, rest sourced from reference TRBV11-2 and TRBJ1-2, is EAGVAQSPRYKIIEKRQSVAFWCNPISGHATLYWYQQILGQGPKLLIQFQNNGVVDDSQLPKDRFSAERLKGVDSTLKIQPAKLEDSAVYLCASSLDVRLNYGYTFGSGTRLTVV.

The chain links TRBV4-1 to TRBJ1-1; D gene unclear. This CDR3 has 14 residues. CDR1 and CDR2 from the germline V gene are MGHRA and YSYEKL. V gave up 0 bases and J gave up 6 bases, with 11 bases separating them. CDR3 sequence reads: CASSQDMDYPEAFF. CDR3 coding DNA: TGCGCCAGCAGCCAAGATATGGATTATCCTGAAGCTTTCTTT.

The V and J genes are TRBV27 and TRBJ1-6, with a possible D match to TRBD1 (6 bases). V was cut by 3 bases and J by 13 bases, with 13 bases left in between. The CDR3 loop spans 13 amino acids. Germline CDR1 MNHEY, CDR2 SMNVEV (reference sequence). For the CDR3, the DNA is TGTGCCAGCAGTTTGATACAGGGCTCGCCCCTCCACTTT. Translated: CASSLIQGSPLHF.

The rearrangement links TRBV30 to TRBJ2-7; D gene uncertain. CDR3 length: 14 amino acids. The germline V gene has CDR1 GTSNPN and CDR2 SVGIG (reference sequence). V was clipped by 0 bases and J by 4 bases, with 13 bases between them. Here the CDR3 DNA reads TGTGCCTGGAGTGTATCCGTGTTGCCTTACGAGCAGTACTTC. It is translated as CAWSVSVLPYEQYF. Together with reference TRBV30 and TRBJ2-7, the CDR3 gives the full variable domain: SQTIHQWPATLVQPVGSPLSLECTVEGTSNPNLYWYRQAAGRGLQLLFYSVGIGQISSEVPQNLSASRPQDRQFILSSKKLLLSDSGFYLCAWSVSVLPYEQYFGPGTRLTVT.

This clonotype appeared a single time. The CDR3 DNA sequence: TGTGCCAGCAGCTTCCCCGGGACTAAGACAGATACGCAGTATTTT. Protein: CASSFPGTKTDTQYF. The chain has TRBV5-6 and TRBJ2-3, with TRBD2 identical over 7 bases. The V gene end was trimmed by 2 bases and the J gene end by 3 bases; junction bases not matched to a gene: 6. The germline CDR1 and CDR2 sequences are SGHDT and YYEEEE. CDR3 length: 15 amino acids.

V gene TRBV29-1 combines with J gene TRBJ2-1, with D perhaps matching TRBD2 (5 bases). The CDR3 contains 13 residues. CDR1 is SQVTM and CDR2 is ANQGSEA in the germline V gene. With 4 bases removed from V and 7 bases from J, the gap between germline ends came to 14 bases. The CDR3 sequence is CSVGRTVRNEQFF. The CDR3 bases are TGCAGCGTTGGAAGGACTGTCCGGAATGAGCAGTTCTTC.

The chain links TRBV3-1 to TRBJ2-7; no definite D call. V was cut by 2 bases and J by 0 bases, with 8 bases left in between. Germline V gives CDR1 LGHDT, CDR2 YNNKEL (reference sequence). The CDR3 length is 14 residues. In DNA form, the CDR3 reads TGTGCCAGCAGCCAACTCACAGCCTCCTACGAGCAGTACTTC. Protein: CASSQLTASYEQYF.

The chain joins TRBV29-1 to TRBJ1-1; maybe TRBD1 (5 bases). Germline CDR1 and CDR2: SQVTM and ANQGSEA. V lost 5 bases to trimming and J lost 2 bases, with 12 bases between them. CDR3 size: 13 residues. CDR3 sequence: CSVSLGPNTEAFF. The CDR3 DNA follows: TGCAGCGTTTCTTTGGGGCCTAACACTGAAGCTTTCTTT.

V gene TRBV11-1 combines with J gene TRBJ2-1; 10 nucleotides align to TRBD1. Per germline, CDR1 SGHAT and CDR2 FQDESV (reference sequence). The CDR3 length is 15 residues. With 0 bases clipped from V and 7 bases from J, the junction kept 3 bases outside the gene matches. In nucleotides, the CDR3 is TGTGCCAGCAGCTTAGCTCCGGGACAGGGGAATGAGCAGTTCTTC. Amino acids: CASSLAPGQGNEQFF.

The CDR3 coding sequence is TGTGCCAGCAGTCCGAGGGACGGCGAGCAGTACTTC. This encodes CASSPRDGEQYF. This chain joins TRBV12-3 or TRBV12-4 and TRBJ2-7; either TRBD1 or TRBD2 may fit D (5 bases each). V was cut by 5 bases and J by 6 bases, with 11 bases left in between. CDR3 length equals 12 residues.

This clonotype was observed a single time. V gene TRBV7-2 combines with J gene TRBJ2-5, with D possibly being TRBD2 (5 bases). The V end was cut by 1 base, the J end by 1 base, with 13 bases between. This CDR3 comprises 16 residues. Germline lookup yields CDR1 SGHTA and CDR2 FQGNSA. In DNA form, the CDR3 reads TGTGCCAGCAGCTTAGACGCAGCTAGCAGCCAAGAGACCCAGTACTTC. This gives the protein CASSLDAASSQETQYF.

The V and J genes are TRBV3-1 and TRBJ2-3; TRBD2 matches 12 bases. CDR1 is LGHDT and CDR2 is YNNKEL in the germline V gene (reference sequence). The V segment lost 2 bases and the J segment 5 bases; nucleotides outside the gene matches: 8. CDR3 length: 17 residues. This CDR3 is CASSQRTSGAPQDTQYF. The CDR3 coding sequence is TGTGCCAGCAGCCAACGGACTAGCGGGGCTCCCCAAGATACGCAGTATTTT.

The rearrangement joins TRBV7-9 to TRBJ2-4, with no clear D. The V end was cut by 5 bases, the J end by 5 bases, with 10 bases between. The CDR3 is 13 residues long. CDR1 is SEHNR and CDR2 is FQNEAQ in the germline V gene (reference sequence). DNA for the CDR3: TGTGCCAGCAGCCGTCGACCCCAAAACATTCAGTACTTC. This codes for CASSRRPQNIQYF.

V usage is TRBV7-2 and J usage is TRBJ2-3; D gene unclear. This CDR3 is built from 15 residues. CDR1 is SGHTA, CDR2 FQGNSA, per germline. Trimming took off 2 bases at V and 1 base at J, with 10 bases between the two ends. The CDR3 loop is CASSLLRVGTDTQYF. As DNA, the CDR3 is TGTGCCAGCAGCTTACTGAGAGTAGGCACAGATACGCAGTATTTT.

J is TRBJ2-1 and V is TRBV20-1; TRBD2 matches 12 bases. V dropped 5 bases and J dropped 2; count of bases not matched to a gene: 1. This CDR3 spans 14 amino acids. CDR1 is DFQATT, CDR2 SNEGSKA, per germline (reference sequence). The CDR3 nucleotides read TGCAGTGCTTCTAGCGGGGGGGCCTACAATGAGCAGTTCTTC. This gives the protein CSASSGGAYNEQFF.

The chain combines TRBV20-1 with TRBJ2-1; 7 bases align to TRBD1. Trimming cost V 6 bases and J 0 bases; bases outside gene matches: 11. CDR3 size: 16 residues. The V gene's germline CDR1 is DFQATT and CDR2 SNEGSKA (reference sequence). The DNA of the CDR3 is TGCAGTGCGGAAACCCGAACAGGGGACTCCTACAATGAGCAGTTCTTC. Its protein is CSAETRTGDSYNEQFF.

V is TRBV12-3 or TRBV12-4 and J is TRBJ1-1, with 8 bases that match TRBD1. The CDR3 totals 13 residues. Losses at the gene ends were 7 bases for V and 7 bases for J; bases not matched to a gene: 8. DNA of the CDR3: TGTGCCAGCACTGGGACAGGCCTAGGTGAAGCTTTCTTT. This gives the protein CASTGTGLGEAFF.

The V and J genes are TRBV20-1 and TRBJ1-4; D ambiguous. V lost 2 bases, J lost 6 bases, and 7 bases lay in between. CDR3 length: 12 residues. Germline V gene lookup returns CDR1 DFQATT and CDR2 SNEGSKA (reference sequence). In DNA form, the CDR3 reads TGCAGTGCTAGATGGCAGGATGAAAAACTGTTTTTT. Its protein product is CSARWQDEKLFF.

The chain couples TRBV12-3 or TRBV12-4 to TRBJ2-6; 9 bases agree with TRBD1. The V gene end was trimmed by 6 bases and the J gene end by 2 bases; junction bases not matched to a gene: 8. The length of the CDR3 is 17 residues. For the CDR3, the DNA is TGTGCCAGCAGGGCGGGGACAGGGAGGACTGGGGCCAACGTCCTGACTTTC. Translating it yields CASRAGTGRTGANVLTF.

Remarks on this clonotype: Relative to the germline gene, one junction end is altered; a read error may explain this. This chain's CDR3 is CSARVATNYGYTF. Written as DNA, the CDR3 is TGCAGTGCTAGGGTTGCCACTAATTATGGCTACACCTTC. V and J are TRBV20-1 and TRBJ1-2, with D unresolved. This CDR3 spans 13 amino acids. Germline V gives CDR1 DFQATT, CDR2 SNEGSKA (reference sequence).

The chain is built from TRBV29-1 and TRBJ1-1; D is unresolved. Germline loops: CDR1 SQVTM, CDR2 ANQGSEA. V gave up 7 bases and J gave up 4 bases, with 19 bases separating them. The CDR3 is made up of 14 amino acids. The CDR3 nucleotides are TGCAGCGCGCGATACCAAGAGAGTTCCACTGAAGCTTTCTTT. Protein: CSARYQESSTEAFF.

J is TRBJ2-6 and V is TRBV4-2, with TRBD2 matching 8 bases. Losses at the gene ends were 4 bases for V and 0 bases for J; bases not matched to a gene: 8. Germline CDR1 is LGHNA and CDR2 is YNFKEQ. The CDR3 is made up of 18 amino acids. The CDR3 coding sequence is TGTGCCAGCAGCCCCTCGGGGGGGGGAACCTCTGGGGCCAACGTCCTGACTTTC. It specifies CASSPSGGGTSGANVLTF.